This T cell receptor beta chain stems from a study of cytomegalovirus exposure and HLA in healthy donors (dated by TCRdb to the late 2010s). With regard to the full study: An earlier analysis of roughly 610 of the donors reported under 300 Gb of sequence data and approximately 120 million unique TCR beta sequences obtained from 180 million or so T cells. A separate validation cohort of 100 to 150 different subjects was used in addition to the approximately 670-subject first cohort. A later genetic analysis used genome-wide SNP genotypes for about 55% of the 666 donors, treating that subset as a discovery cohort. A later analysis re-analyzed previously published TCR beta repertoires from 550 to 700 donors and added high-resolution HLA genotyping to study TCR occurrence patterns. All discovery cohort repertoires had been generated using a single sequencing platform. Because of strong linkage in the cohort, roughly five DR-DQ haplotypes were treated as single units for association and clustering. To predict cytomegalovirus infection status, the study combined high-throughput TCR immunosequencing, statistical association of individual TCRs with disease status, and machine learning. The study profiled the T cell repertoires of 666 subjects by immunosequencing and related them to cytomegalovirus serostatus. Across 398 genotyped donors of the cohort, an average of about 240,000 unique TCR beta nucleotide sequences per donor were sequenced, and approximately 17% of those sequences were non-productive. The study was designed to test whether signatures of past pathogen exposure could be identified by cataloging public T cell receptors. Rather than drawing on any new phenotypic data, the later analysis identified candidate immune exposures from TCR beta sequences and the way those sequences occurred across donors. Class I and class II HLA loci were covered by the typing at four-digit resolution. An early release covering some 640 HLA-typed donors comprised around 300 gigabases of sequencing data and tens of millions of unique TCR sequences. In an earlier analysis of 587 of the donors, high-throughput TCR beta sequencing was used to judge whether each TCR beta V gene segment behaved as functional or pseudogenic. Of the roughly 400 genotyped donors, around 81% fell in the genetic ancestry cluster associated with self-reported Caucasian donors. Donor age, sex, ethnicity and CMV serostatus were compiled alongside the repertoire data. Typing coverage differed by locus: A, B, C, DRB1 and DQB1 were typed in about 620-640 donors, DQA1 in about 550, DPA1 in approximately 600, and DPB1 in 450 to 480. General conclusions and limits of the study: According to the authors, the approach could potentially be generalized to other disease states and immunological phenotypes. A cluster of highly shared sequence variants was judged likely to be a technical artifact of the sequencing pipeline. An earlier analysis of 587 of the donors showed that most TCR beta V segments appeared in productive rearrangements either about 87% or about 30% of the time, which broadly matched IMGT annotations. Compared with equally common non-associated chains, HLA-associated TCR beta chains in a later analysis were more clonally expanded and had lower generation probabilities. In a later analysis, around 17,000 TCR beta sequences were associated with specific HLA alleles at a false discovery rate of 0.05. The cohort was sequenced for TCR beta chains only, and without alpha or paired-chain data the features that could be detected were limited. Because counts were too low, roughly 16 rarely observed V segments, including chromosome 9 orphons, were left out of the earlier analysis of some 640 of the donors. Because HLA typing was missing for some donors at each locus, association tests included only the typed subset. An association between a missense DCLRE1C variant and V-gene and J-gene trimming of TCR beta chains was found in a later genetic analysis and replicated in an independent cohort. The only immune exposure information available for the cohort was CMV serostatus. Correlated functional status among segregating V segments might reflect linkage disequilibrium, but an unknown experimental factor could not be ruled out. A later analysis found that most CMV-associated TCR beta chains appeared HLA-restricted, with HLA associations seemingly driven largely by CMV exposure. Three of the identified cytomegalovirus-associated TCR beta chains were confirmed in vitro to be specific for cytomegalovirus antigens. Most TCR sequences were seen in very few donors, while some public TCRs were found in many individuals. Some IMGT-functional V segments, including TRBV6-2 and TRBV6-3, could not be told apart with the 87-base-pair reads, so those segments were excluded. According to a later analysis, TCR association rates differed among HLA loci, with DRB1 alleles showing the most associated TCRs and HLA-C alleles showing the fewest. When HLA alleles, especially DR and DQ, strongly co-occurred, attributing TCR associations to individual alleles was difficult. A later genetic analysis reported fewer N-insertions in productive TCRs among donors in an Asian-associated ancestry cluster than the roughly 640-donor mean. A further reported finding was that TCR beta sequences accurately predicted the HLA-A and HLA-B alleles for most subjects in the first cohort. In both the original and validation cohorts, the classifier was reported to diagnose cytomegalovirus status with high specificity and sensitivity. In a later analysis, several top co-occurrence clusters were reported to appear linked to parvovirus B19, influenza, CMV and Epstein-Barr virus. Roughly uniform sequencing depth across donors was assumed in presence/absence analyses, although this assumption may not hold. The study listed 150 to 200 TCR beta chains as associated with cytomegalovirus.

The library was made by the immunoSEQ multiplex PCR assay. The multiplex PCR relied on a mix of 60 forward primers for TCR Vbeta segments and 13 reverse primers for TCR Jbeta segments. A multiplex PCR assay on genomic DNA amplified the CDR3 region of rearranged TCR beta genes. The Illumina HiSeq System was used to sequence the amplified TCR beta libraries as 87-base-pair reads. The paper's processing steps were these. Across the 600 to 700 repertoires, a later analysis counted 75 million to 90 million unique TCR beta chains, 9.5 million to 12 million of which were shared by at least two donors. To remove PCR and sequencing errors, raw reads were error-corrected and collapsed into unique sequences using a nearest-neighbor algorithm that merged closely related sequences. CDR3 sequences were aligned to IMGT reference sequences to assign V, D and J gene segments. Each retained sequence needed at least a six-nucleotide match to both a V gene segment and a J gene segment. Rearrangements were called productive when the CDR3 lacked stop codons and stayed in frame with V and J; all others were non-productive. Following IMGT convention, CDR3 was defined as the stretch from the second conserved V-encoded cysteine to the conserved J-encoded phenylalanine. The earlier analysis of about 610 of the donors excluded sequences that lacked an unambiguous match to a single V gene segment. In an earlier analysis of some 590 of the donors, a V segment was called functional when productive rearrangements were above 56.7%, and segregating when the standard deviation between donors exceeded 5%. A statistical classification framework was built for diagnosing cytomegalovirus status from the catalog of TCR beta chain sequences. A later analysis assigned V and J genes by comparing TCR nucleotide sequences with IMGT/GENE-DB human TR gene sequences. In a later analysis, CDR3 sequences and most-parsimonious VDJ recombination scenarios were assigned using the TCRdist pipeline. In a later analysis, every TCR beta chain was defined by the combination of its CDR3 amino acid sequence and its V-gene family, and reads without a unique V-gene family were dropped. As a way to deal with suspected cross-contamination and a sequencing artifact, a later analysis dropped hundreds of nucleotide sequences that were highly shared and had low generation probability. For each public chain, a later analysis derived a clonal expansion index from normalized ranks of inferred template counts within each repertoire. In a later analysis, generation probabilities were computed using a VDJ recombination model fitted to out-of-frame rearrangements, and the results were checked against IGoR. Hypergeometric tests were used in a later analysis to score TCR-TCR, TCR-HLA and TCR-CMV co-occurrence, with a repertoire-size bias correction applied to the TCR pairs. In a later analysis, false discovery rates were estimated by permuting HLA or CMV assignments 20 times. A later analysis grouped co-occurring TCRs with DBSCAN, adding TCRdist sequence similarity when clustering within HLA-allele-positive subsets. Co-occurrence clustering excluded repertoires with fewer than 30,000 or more than 120,000 public chains, plus five with anomalous nucleotide sharing. Held by TCRdb, this immuneACCESS table contains in-frame sequences only and omits some clones. Under half of the omission traces to an unresolved V gene where checked; the cause of the rest is unknown. V and J calls and clone size are as listed in that table; D and trimming were resolved from the DNA. This sample has just over 150,000 clones in its table, and around 80% of those were observed once. The ten largest account for around 6.5% of the sample.

According to the germline V gene, CDR1 reads SGDLS and CDR2 reads YYNGEE. The cysteine opens and the phenylalanine closes a CDR3 of 18 amino acids. This entry keeps only the CDR3 DNA: 54 bases, framed from base 1. Trimming accounts for 0 bases at V and 4 bases at J, while the number of junction bases matched to no gene is 13. As concerns this clone: The antigen this receptor binds is unknown. Base qualities are missing; no much larger clone stands one base away.

The cohort consisted of approximately 670 healthy bone marrow donors. At the time of sampling, every cohort member was nominally healthy, though immune exposures that went unrecorded were likely present. The donor was CMV seropositive and was included in the group of 270 or so seropositive cohort members. Each donor provided a peripheral blood sample, and peripheral blood mononuclear cells were used for TCR beta sequencing. The Qiagen DNeasy Blood Extraction Kit was used to extract genomic DNA from the blood cell samples. This sequence originates from a male donor in good health and CMV-seropositive. The specimen was PBMCs. Recombination connected TRBV9 to TRBJ1-2, and TRBD1 aligns with 9 junction nucleotides. The nucleotide sequence reads as follows: TGTGCCAGCAGCGTAGGTGGGGGACAGGGAATAGCTGGCTATGGCTACACCTTC. Translated, it gives CASSVGGGQGIAGYGYTF.